These 24 T cell receptor beta chains came from one sample sequenced in a study of T cell changes during pregnancy in multiple sclerosis. The table came from immunoSEQ multiplex PCR; TCRdb's copy has only in-frame clones and leaves some out. The sample has tens of thousands of clones, roughly 89% seen once. The specimen comprised CD4+ T cells from peripheral blood mononuclear cells, sampled in the third trimester of pregnancy. Receptor source: a female donor in good health, enrolled as a control in a pregnancy study.

The rearrangement uses TRBV6-5 and TRBJ1-6; D may be TRBD1 (6 bases). The CDR3 is 12 amino acids. V gave up 6 bases and J gave up 9 bases, with 9 bases separating them. Germline loops: CDR1 MNHEY, CDR2 SVGAGI. The CDR3 DNA reads TGTGCCAGCAGAACGACAGGTTCACCCCTCCACTTT. This encodes CASRTTGSPLHF.

The chain joins TRBV30 to TRBJ1-3; no firm D call. The V end lost 3 bases, the J end lost 4 bases, and 10 bases lay between the germline ends. This CDR3 spans 13 amino acids. Per the germline V gene, CDR1 is GTSNPN and CDR2 is SVGIG (reference sequence). In nucleotides, the CDR3 is TGTGCCTGGAGGACAACCCCAGGAAACACCATATATTTT. This gives the protein CAWRTTPGNTIYF.

This chain uses TRBV25-1 with TRBJ2-7; D is unresolved. V shed 5 bases and J shed 2 bases, with 7 bases lying between them. CDR1 and CDR2 (germline): MGHDK, SYGVNS. The CDR3 is 12 residues long. The CDR3 DNA sequence: TGTGCCAGCAGTCTCCGCGCCTACGAGCAGTACTTC. Its translation: CASSLRAYEQYF.

CDR3 sequence reads: CASSFPGTGADTQYF. CDR3 nucleotides: TGTGCCAGTAGTTTTCCTGGAACAGGGGCAGATACGCAGTATTTT. This chain joins TRBV19 and TRBJ2-3, with 7 bases fitting TRBD1. With V trimmed by 5 bases and J by 4 bases, 9 bases remained unmatched. Germline V gives CDR1 LNHDA, CDR2 SQIVND (reference sequence). The CDR3 contains 15 residues.

The chain combines TRBV29-1 with TRBJ2-3; a possible D gene is TRBD2 (5 bases). Looked up from germline, CDR1 is SQVTM and CDR2 is ANQGSEA. Trimming left V 3 bases short and J 3 bases short, with 10 bases between. CDR3 length: 13 amino acids. The CDR3 loop is CSVDPGLTDTQYF. CDR3 sequence (DNA): TGCAGCGTTGACCCGGGATTGACAGATACGCAGTATTTT.

Note on this clone: Other DNA variants within this sample encode the same CDR3. The V gene is TRBV30, the J gene TRBJ1-6; D is unresolved. The CDR3 loop spans 16 amino acids. V lost 0 bases and J 5 bases, leaving 14 bases between the germline ends. Germline-derived CDR1 and CDR2 are GTSNPN and SVGIG (reference sequence). The CDR3 reads CAWSVLGGGHNSPLHF. CDR3 DNA: TGTGCCTGGAGTGTACTGGGAGGAGGGCATAATTCACCCCTCCACTTT.

The chain couples TRBV11-3 to TRBJ1-6; the match to TRBD1 covers 12 bases. This CDR3 comprises 15 residues. V lost 5 bases and J lost 10; bases outside the gene matches: 6. CDR1 SGHNT and CDR2 YENEEA come from the germline V gene. The CDR3 protein is CASSRPGQGASPLHF. The CDR3 nucleotides are TGTGCCAGCAGCCGACCGGGACAGGGGGCCTCACCCCTCCACTTT. Drawing the rest from reference TRBV11-3 and TRBJ1-6, the complete variable domain is EAGVVQSPRYKIIEKKQPVAFWCNPISGHNTLYWYLQNLGQGPELLIRYENEEAVDDSQLPKDRFSAERLKGVDSTLKIQPAELGDSAVYLCASSRPGQGASPLHFGNGTRLTVT.

V is TRBV6-1 and J is TRBJ2-5, with a weak D call TRBD2 (5 bases). The CDR3 sequence is 15 residues long. CDR1 and CDR2 from the germline V gene are MNHNS and SASEGT. The ends were cut back, 4 bases at V and 2 bases at J, with 14 bases in the middle. In DNA form, the CDR3 reads TGTGCCAGCAGTGTTAGAGGGATTTGGCAAGAGACCCAGTACTTC. Residues: CASSVRGIWQETQYF.

The chain couples TRBV7-2 to TRBJ2-1; D is uncertain. The CDR3 consists of 13 residues. Trimming left V 1 base short and J 8 bases short, with 9 bases between. The germline CDR1 and CDR2 sequences are SGHTA and FQGNSA. The CDR3, as DNA: TGTGCCAGCAGCTTAGGGCCCCGGGATGAGCAGTTCTTC. Residues: CASSLGPRDEQFF.

The rearrangement joins TRBV19 to TRBJ2-3, with 9 positions matching TRBD2. Germline V gene data show CDR1 as LNHDA and CDR2 as SQIVND (reference sequence). V shed 6 bases, J shed 5 bases, and the junction held 9 bases outside the gene matches. The CDR3 is 15 amino acids. CDR3 nucleotides: TGTGCCAGTAGCCTTTCACTAGCGGGCAAAGATACGCAGTATTTT. This encodes CASSLSLAGKDTQYF. Complete variable domain (other parts from reference TRBV19 and TRBJ2-3): DGGITQSPKYLFRKEGQNVTLSCEQNLNHDAMYWYRQDPGQGLRLIYYSQIVNDFQKGDIAEGYSVSREKKESFPLTVTSAQKNPTAFYLCASSLSLAGKDTQYFGPGTRLTVL.

The chain couples TRBV18 to TRBJ1-1, with D unresolved. The V end was cut by 2 bases, the J end by 4 bases, with 5 bases between. The germline V gene has CDR1 KGHSH and CDR2 LQKENI. This CDR3 comprises 12 residues. This chain's CDR3 is CASSPTGTEAFF. The CDR3 coding sequence is TGTGCCAGCTCACCAACTGGCACTGAAGCTTTCTTT. Full variable domain (remainder filled in from reference TRBV18 and TRBJ1-1): NAGVMQNPRHLVRRRGQEARLRCSPMKGHSHVYWYRQLPEEGLKFMVYLQKENIIDESGMPKERFSAEFPKEGPSILRIQQVVRGDSAAYFCASSPTGTEAFFGQGTRLTVV.

The chain is built from TRBV19 and TRBJ2-4; the D gene is possibly TRBD2 (6 bases). V lost 6 bases to trimming and J lost 5 bases, with 14 bases between them. The CDR3 sequence is 14 residues long. CDR1 is LNHDA, CDR2 SQIVND, per germline (reference sequence). Here the CDR3 DNA reads TGTGCCAGTAGGCACGGGGGAGGCCAAAACATTCAGTACTTC. It is translated as CASRHGGGQNIQYF.

The chain combines TRBV19 with TRBJ1-3; TRBD1 is a possible D gene (6 bases). Germline loops: CDR1 LNHDA, CDR2 SQIVND (reference sequence). The length of the CDR3 is 15 residues. Trimming left V 5 bases short and J 0 bases short, with 11 bases between. The CDR3, as DNA: TGTGCCAGTAGTCCCGGGGACAACTCTGGAAACACCATATATTTT. This sequence encodes CASSPGDNSGNTIYF.

The V call is TRBV5-1, the J call TRBJ1-4; 7 bases map to TRBD1. This CDR3 region has 15 residues. CDR1 is SGHRS and CDR2 is YFSETQ in the germline V gene. The V and J ends lost 0 bases and 8 bases, in that order; junction bases with no gene match: 7. CDR3 sequence reads: CASSLETGYGEKLFF. The CDR3 DNA is TGCGCCAGCAGCTTGGAGACAGGGTATGGGGAAAAACTGTTTTTT.

The V and J genes are TRBV10-2 and TRBJ2-1; 7 nucleotides align to TRBD2. The CDR3 runs 14 residues. The V and J ends lost 6 bases and 7 bases, in that order; junction bases with no gene match: 9. CDR1 WSHSY and CDR2 SAAADI come from the germline V gene. The CDR3 sequence is CASRNSGDHNEQFF. The CDR3 DNA follows: TGCGCCAGCAGGAACAGCGGGGACCATAATGAGCAGTTCTTC.

A note on this clone: The same CDR3 also results from other DNA sequences found in this sample. Here the CDR3 DNA reads TGTGCCAGCAGCTTGGGACAGGGTGGCGAAAAACTGTTTTTT. The encoded protein is CASSLGQGGEKLFF. The chain recombines TRBV7-2 with TRBJ1-4, with 9 bases that match TRBD1. V lost 3 bases and J lost 8; bases outside the gene matches: 4. CDR3 size: 14 residues. Germline CDR1 reads SGHTA; CDR2 reads FQGNSA.

The V call is TRBV7-8, the J call TRBJ2-1, with 7 nucleotides matching TRBD2. Germline CDR1 reads SGHVS; CDR2 reads FQNEAQ. The trim removed 4 bases at V and 4 bases at J, leaving 10 bases unmatched. The CDR3 is 16 residues long. The CDR3 sequence is CASSSLWGGIYNEQFF. In DNA, the CDR3 is TGTGCCAGCAGCTCACTATGGGGGGGAATATACAATGAGCAGTTCTTC.

J is TRBJ2-5 and V is TRBV7-2, with TRBD2 identical over 9 bases. V shed 4 bases and J 4 bases; nucleotides not matched to a gene: 7. Germline-derived CDR1 and CDR2 are SGHTA and FQGNSA. The CDR3 covers 15 residues. CDR3 DNA: TGTGCCAGCAGCTGGCGGGCGGGGGGGCGAGAGACCCAGTACTTC. Amino acid sequence: CASSWRAGGRETQYF.

The chain is built from TRBV12-5 and TRBJ1-3; 9 bases map to TRBD1. The CDR3 is 16 residues long. Germline loops: CDR1 LGHNT, CDR2 FRNRAP. V lost 2 bases to trimming and J lost 2 bases; unmatched junction nucleotides: 4. CDR3 in DNA: TGTGCTAGTGGTTTGCCCCGGGACAGGGCTGGAAACACCATATATTTT. It codes for CASGLPRDRAGNTIYF. Supplemented by reference TRBV12-5 and TRBJ1-3, the full variable domain reads DARVTQTPRHKVTEMGQEVTMRCQPILGHNTVFWYRQTMMQGLELLAYFRNRAPLDDSGMPKDRFSAEMPDATLATLKIQPSEPRDSAVYFCASGLPRDRAGNTIYFGEGSWLTVV.

This chain joins TRBV6-5 and TRBJ1-1, with D tentatively TRBD1 (5 bases). Germline assignment: CDR1 MNHEY and CDR2 SVGAGI. The V end lost 5 bases, the J end lost 1 base, and 8 bases lay between the germline ends. CDR3 length: 13 residues. Here the CDR3 reads CASSLTGNTEAFF. The CDR3 DNA reads as TGTGCCAGCAGTCTAACAGGGAACACTGAAGCTTTCTTT.

The gene calls are TRBV29-1 and TRBJ1-2, with 10 bases fitting TRBD1. CDR3 size: 14 residues. V shed 5 bases and J 0 bases; nucleotides not matched to a gene: 3. Germline loops: CDR1 SQVTM, CDR2 ANQGSEA. The CDR3 region has the DNA TGCAGCGTTAGGGACAGGGGTACTAACTATGGCTACACCTTC. Its protein is CSVRDRGTNYGYTF.

The sample holds one count of this clone. This chain uses TRBV5-1 with TRBJ2-1, with TRBD2 matching 13 bases. V gave up 4 bases and J gave up 2 bases; unmatched junction bases: 3. Germline V gene lookup returns CDR1 SGHRS and CDR2 YFSETQ. This CDR3 region has 16 residues. The CDR3 spells CASSRTSGGTYNEQFF. CDR3 nucleotide sequence: TGCGCCAGCAGCAGGACTAGCGGGGGCACCTACAATGAGCAGTTCTTC.

The rearrangement uses TRBV30 and TRBJ2-7; tentatively, D is TRBD2 (5 bases). Trimming took 3 bases from V and 4 from J, leaving 16 bases between them. The CDR3 sequence is 14 residues long. Per the germline V gene, CDR1 is GTSNPN and CDR2 is SVGIG (reference sequence). This chain's CDR3 is CAWSRGSGPYEQYF. The CDR3 DNA is TGTGCCTGGAGCCGAGGGAGCGGACCATACGAGCAGTACTTC. Combining the CDR3 with reference TRBV30 and TRBJ2-7 gives the whole variable domain SQTIHQWPATLVQPVGSPLSLECTVEGTSNPNLYWYRQAAGRGLQLLFYSVGIGQISSEVPQNLSASRPQDRQFILSSKKLLLSDSGFYLCAWSRGSGPYEQYFGPGTRLTVT.

V is TRBV10-3 and J is TRBJ2-5; 7 bases match TRBD1. V trimming: 0 bases; J trimming: 4 bases; junction bases outside the gene matches: 5. This CDR3 has 15 amino acids. Germline V gives CDR1 ENHRY, CDR2 SYGVKD. CDR3 nucleotide sequence: TGTGCCATCAGTGAGTCACGAGGGGGCGGAGAGACCCAGTACTTC. Its protein product is CAISESRGGGETQYF.